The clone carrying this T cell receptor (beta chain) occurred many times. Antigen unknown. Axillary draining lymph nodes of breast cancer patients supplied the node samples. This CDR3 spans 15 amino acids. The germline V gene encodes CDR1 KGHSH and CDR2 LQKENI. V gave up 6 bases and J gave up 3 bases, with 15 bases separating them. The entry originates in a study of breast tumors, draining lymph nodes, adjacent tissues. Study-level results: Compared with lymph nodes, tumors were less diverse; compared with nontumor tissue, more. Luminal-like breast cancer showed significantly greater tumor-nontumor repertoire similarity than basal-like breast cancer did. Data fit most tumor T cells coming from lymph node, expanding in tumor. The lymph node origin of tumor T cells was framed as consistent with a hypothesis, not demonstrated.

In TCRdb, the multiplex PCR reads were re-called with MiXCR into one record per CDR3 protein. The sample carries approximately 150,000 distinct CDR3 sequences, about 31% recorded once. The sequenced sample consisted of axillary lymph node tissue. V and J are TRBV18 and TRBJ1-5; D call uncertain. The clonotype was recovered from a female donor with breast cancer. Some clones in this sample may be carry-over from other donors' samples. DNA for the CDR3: TGTGCCAGCTCCGCGGACGGGGTCAACAATCAGCCCCAGCATTTT. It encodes CASSADGVNNQPQHF.